These 30 T cell receptor beta chains were all obtained from the same sample, sequenced in a study of control samples from healthy donors and cancer patients. The method was immunoSEQ multiplex PCR; TCRdb's version includes in-frame clones alone and lacks a portion of them. This table holds about 180,000 clones, roughly 92% found once. Sample: blood. The receptors were sampled from a man aged 25 to 45 in good health.

The rearrangement links TRBV9 to TRBJ2-1, with 10 bases matching TRBD2. The CDR3 runs to 16 residues. Trimming took 0 bases from V and 8 from J; bases not matched to a gene: 8. Germline V gives CDR1 SGDLS, CDR2 YYNGEE. DNA of the CDR3: TGTGCCAGCAGCGTAGAGGGAAGCGGGGGGGCCCATGAGCAGTTCTTC. This gives the protein CASSVEGSGGAHEQFF.

V gene TRBV11-3 combines with J gene TRBJ2-1, with a tentative D call TRBD1 (6 bases). The V gene's germline CDR1 is SGHNT and CDR2 YENEEA. The CDR3 covers 14 residues. Trimming took 4 bases from V and 8 from J, leaving 15 bases between them. The CDR3 region has the DNA TGTGCCAGCAGCTCCCAGGGGATTGAGGATGAGCAGTTCTTC. Translation gives CASSSQGIEDEQFF.

The gene calls are TRBV18 and TRBJ1-2; D is unresolved. The CDR3 has 15 residues. Trimming removed 1 base at V and 0 bases at J, with 9 bases between. CDR1 is KGHSH and CDR2 is LQKENI in the germline V gene. The CDR3 is CASSPLLISNYGYTF. The DNA of the CDR3 is TGTGCCAGCTCACCACTGCTGATCTCTAACTATGGCTACACCTTC.

The CDR3 loop is CASSLDGQRGNTIYF. CDR3 coding DNA: TGCGCCAGCAGCTTGGACGGACAGCGCGGAAACACCATATATTTT. The chain employs TRBV5-1 and TRBJ1-3; TRBD1 is a possible D gene (6 bases). Germline-derived CDR1 and CDR2 are SGHRS and YFSETQ. The CDR3 has 15 amino acids. Trimming stripped 0 bases from V and 4 bases from J, with 11 bases between.

This chain connects TRBV5-6 to TRBJ2-3; D remains ambiguous. CDR1 is SGHDT and CDR2 is YYEEEE in the germline V gene. V lost 0 bases to trimming and J lost 6 bases, with 8 bases between them. CDR3 length equals 13 residues. CDR3 residues: CASSLAGVDTQYF. In nucleotides, the CDR3 is TGTGCCAGCAGCTTGGCTGGGGTGGATACGCAGTATTTT.

This clone came up once. The same CDR3 arises from other DNA sequences in this sample as well. CDR3 in amino acids: CASSLGLNTGELFF. In DNA form, the CDR3 reads TGCGCCAGCAGCTTGGGACTTAACACCGGGGAGCTGTTTTTT. This sequence joins TRBV5-1 and TRBJ2-2; D is unresolved. V was cut by 0 bases and J by 2 bases, with 5 bases left in between. Germline lookup yields CDR1 SGHRS and CDR2 YFSETQ. This CDR3 spans 14 amino acids.

V and J are TRBV9 and TRBJ1-2, with a possible D match to TRBD1 (6 bases). The germline V and J ends were trimmed by 0 bases and 7 bases, with 19 bases remaining between them. Germline V CDR1 and CDR2: SGDLS, YYNGEE. The length of the CDR3 is 16 residues. The CDR3 DNA follows: TGTGCCAGCAGCGTAGGGAGGGGGGACCTCCGCCGTGGCTACACCTTC. Translating gives CASSVGRGDLRRGYTF.

This clone has a handful of counts. The rearrangement links TRBV4-1 to TRBJ2-7; 7 nucleotides match TRBD1. The germline V gene encodes CDR1 MGHRA and CDR2 YSYEKL. Trimming removed 4 bases from V and 9 bases from J; junction bases left unmatched: 21. The CDR3 runs 17 residues. In DNA form, the CDR3 reads TGCGCCAGCAGCCCCCCTGGAGTTGGGACAGCGACGGTGGGGCAGTACTTC. Its protein product is CASSPPGVGTATVGQYF.

This clone was recorded only once. The gene calls are TRBV2 and TRBJ2-2; D unresolved. The V gene lost 1 base and the J gene lost 4 bases, with 10 bases spanning the gap. The germline V gene has CDR1 SNHLY and CDR2 FYNNEI. The CDR3 contains 15 residues. Written as DNA, the CDR3 is TGTGCCAGCAGTGAAGTTGGCTATACCACCGGGGAGCTGTTTTTT. Protein sequence: CASSEVGYTTGELFF.

The chain links TRBV29-1 to TRBJ1-3; D is undetermined. CDR3 length: 13 amino acids. Trimming shortened V by 2 bases and J by 4 bases, and 9 bases separated the two germline ends. CDR1 and CDR2 from the germline V gene are SQVTM and ANQGSEA. The CDR3 nucleotides read TGCAGCGTTGAAACTAACCAGGGAAACACCATATATTTT. Translating gives CSVETNQGNTIYF.

The chain joins TRBV6-6 to TRBJ1-2; D possibly corresponds to TRBD1 (6 bases). Germline V lookup: CDR1 MNHNY, CDR2 SVGAGI (reference sequence). This CDR3 has 15 amino acids. Between the trimmed V and J ends, which lost 4 bases and 0 bases, there was a span of 12 bases. For the CDR3, the DNA is TGTGCCAGCAGTTCGGGACACTTAACTAACTATGGCTACACCTTC. Translating gives CASSSGHLTNYGYTF.

This chain joins TRBV25-1 and TRBJ1-2; maybe TRBD1 (5 bases). The V gene lost 6 bases and the J gene lost 3 bases, with 14 bases spanning the gap. The germline V gene has CDR1 MGHDK and CDR2 SYGVNS. There are 14 residues in the CDR3. CDR3 in amino acids: CASRGLGEDYGYTF. CDR3 DNA sequence: TGTGCCAGCAGAGGATTGGGGGAGGACTATGGCTACACCTTC.

This clone is a singleton in its sample. At the DNA level, this CDR3 is encoded by other sequences in the same sample as well. This sequence joins TRBV7-9 and TRBJ1-1; a weak D match, TRBD1 (6 bases). Trimming cost V 5 bases and J 2 bases, with 12 bases left between them. This CDR3 contains 14 residues. CDR1 and CDR2 from the germline V gene are SEHNR and FQNEAQ (reference sequence). The CDR3 loop is CASSLLGGNTEAFF. For the CDR3, the DNA is TGTGCCAGCAGCCTATTAGGGGGAAACACTGAAGCTTTCTTT. Variable domain in full (rest from reference TRBV7-9 and TRBJ1-1): DTGVSQNPRHKITKRGQNVTFRCDPISEHNRLYWYRQTLGQGPEFLTYFQNEAQLEKSRLLSDRFSAERPKGSFSTLEIQRTEQGDSAMYLCASSLLGGNTEAFFGQGTRLTVV.

The chain is built from TRBV7-8 and TRBJ1-4; 9 nucleotides align to TRBD1. V gave up 5 bases and J gave up 5 bases; unmatched junction bases: 3. The length of the CDR3 is 14 residues. Germline loops: CDR1 SGHVS, CDR2 FQNEAQ. The CDR3 DNA reads as TGTGCCAGCAGCCGGACAGGGGTGAATGAAAAACTGTTTTTT. It encodes CASSRTGVNEKLFF.

The chain couples TRBV19 to TRBJ2-7, with D perhaps given as TRBD1 or TRBD2 (5 bases each). This CDR3 has 15 amino acids. Germline CDR1 and CDR2: LNHDA and SQIVND (reference sequence). V was cut by 1 base and J by 4 bases, with 14 bases left in between. The CDR3 DNA reads TGTGCCAGTAGTATAGTGGCAGGGACCGGGTACGAGCAGTACTTC. Amino acid sequence: CASSIVAGTGYEQYF.

This clone showed up just once. The chain recombines TRBV19 with TRBJ2-3, with 8 bases identical to TRBD2. The junction had 6 bases not matched to a gene; V was cut back by 1 base and J by 3 bases. This CDR3 region has 16 residues. Germline V gene sequence: CDR1 LNHDA, CDR2 SQIVND (reference sequence). CDR3 region: CASSIGQRGSTDTQYF. CDR3 coding DNA: TGTGCCAGTAGTATAGGGCAGCGGGGGAGTACAGATACGCAGTATTTT.

The V and J genes are TRBV30 and TRBJ1-1; unclear D gene. V lost 5 bases, J lost 1 base, and 8 bases lay in between. The CDR3 consists of 12 residues. Germline CDR1 and CDR2: GTSNPN and SVGIG (reference sequence). The CDR3 sequence: CAWDTQNTEAFF. The CDR3 DNA follows: TGTGCCTGGGACACTCAGAACACTGAAGCTTTCTTT.

The rearrangement joins TRBV2 to TRBJ2-6; possibly TRBD1 for D (6 bases). Germline loops: CDR1 SNHLY, CDR2 FYNNEI. The CDR3 is 17 residues long. Deletions cut 6 bases from V and 4 bases from J, with 19 bases between. The CDR3 here is CASSRTVTNLGANVLTF. CDR3 DNA: TGTGCCAGCAGCAGGACAGTAACGAACCTCGGGGCCAACGTCCTGACTTTC.

V and J are TRBV27 and TRBJ2-4; weak D call: TRBD2 (6 bases). The V end was cut by 1 base, the J end by 1 base, with 8 bases between. The CDR3 contains 15 residues. Germline CDR1 and CDR2: MNHEY and SMNVEV (reference sequence). The CDR3 sequence: CASSLFGSAKNIQYF. The CDR3 bases are TGTGCCAGCAGTTTATTCGGGAGTGCCAAAAACATTCAGTACTTC.

The J gene is TRBJ1-1, the V gene TRBV24-1; D remains unclear. The CDR3 is 14 residues long. Trimming left V 7 bases short and J 2 bases short, with 13 bases between. Germline V gene lookup returns CDR1 KGHDR and CDR2 SFDVKD. The CDR3, as DNA: TGTGCCACCAGCCCCGGGCGGGGAAACACTGAAGCTTTCTTT. Its protein product is CATSPGRGNTEAFF.

The rearrangement links TRBV9 to TRBJ2-1, with D possibly being TRBD1 or TRBD2 (5 bases each). CDR1 and CDR2 from the germline V gene are SGDLS and YYNGEE. The length of the CDR3 is 14 residues. Trimming removed 0 bases from V and 6 bases from J, with 10 bases in between. The CDR3 here is CASSVGGGVNEQFF. DNA for the CDR3: TGTGCCAGCAGCGTAGGTGGGGGAGTCAATGAGCAGTTCTTC.

This chain joins TRBV12-5 and TRBJ2-5, with D unclear. CDR3 length: 16 residues. Germline CDR1 and CDR2: LGHNT and FRNRAP. Trimming stripped 6 bases from V and 4 bases from J, with 21 bases between. In nucleotides, the CDR3 is TGTGCTAGTGGCCCCGGAAAAGGCAATATGCGAGAGACCCAGTACTTC. It specifies CASGPGKGNMRETQYF.

This chain uses TRBV14 with TRBJ1-1; D call uncertain. This CDR3 is built from 16 residues. Germline CDR1 SGHDN, CDR2 FVKESK. V dropped 1 base and J dropped 4 bases, with 16 bases sitting between them. The CDR3: CASSQAYLVGGTEAFF. The CDR3 nucleotides are TGTGCCAGCAGCCAAGCCTACCTTGTGGGTGGCACTGAAGCTTTCTTT.

The CDR3 coding sequence is TGTGCCAGCAGTAACAGTCTTTCGGGTGTCGCTTTCTTT. Protein: CASSNSLSGVAFF. The chain uses TRBV27 and TRBJ1-1; no clear D. The germline V gene has CDR1 MNHEY and CDR2 SMNVEV (reference sequence). Trimming removed 5 bases from V and 11 bases from J, with 18 bases in between. The CDR3 spans 13 residues.

The chain is built from TRBV7-8 and TRBJ2-1, with D perhaps TRBD2 (6 bases). Germline lookup yields CDR1 SGHVS and CDR2 FQNEAQ. The CDR3 extends over 14 amino acids. Between the trimmed V and J ends, which lost 2 bases and 4 bases, there was a span of 9 bases. This chain's CDR3 is CASSLPGLYNEQFF. The CDR3 bases are TGTGCCAGCAGCTTACCGGGACTTTACAATGAGCAGTTCTTC.

V usage is TRBV19 and J usage is TRBJ1-4; D remains ambiguous. The germline V gene has CDR1 LNHDA and CDR2 SQIVND (reference sequence). V lost 2 bases and J lost 0, with 7 bases in between. The CDR3 has 15 amino acids. The chain's CDR3 is CASSIRRATNEKLFF. The CDR3 coding sequence is TGTGCCAGTAGTATAAGGCGGGCAACTAATGAAAAACTGTTTTTT.

This clone was seen just once. The genes are TRBV30 and TRBJ2-3; possible D gene TRBD1, 6 bases. Trimming left V 0 bases short and J 2 bases short, with 18 bases between. Germline assignment: CDR1 GTSNPN and CDR2 SVGIG (reference sequence). This CDR3 comprises 17 residues. The CDR3 spells CAWSVPGTRPLTDTQYF. CDR3 coding DNA: TGTGCCTGGAGTGTACCCGGGACACGACCCCTCACAGATACGCAGTATTTT.

This clone was counted a few times. V usage is TRBV2 and J usage is TRBJ2-6; no firm D call. The CDR3 sequence is 10 residues long. Germline V gene lookup returns CDR1 SNHLY and CDR2 FYNNEI. The V gene lost 8 bases and the J gene lost 8 bases, with 4 bases spanning the gap. Here the CDR3 DNA reads TGTGCCAGCCGGTCCAACGTCCTGACTTTC. This translates into CASRSNVLTF.

The V and J genes are TRBV30 and TRBJ2-1; D might be TRBD2 (6 bases). Germline V gene data show CDR1 as GTSNPN and CDR2 as SVGIG (reference sequence). Between the trimmed V and J ends, which lost 4 bases and 0 bases, there was a span of 16 bases. The CDR3 consists of 16 residues. Here the CDR3 reads CAWTVGRGSSYNEQFF. CDR3 bases: TGTGCCTGGACCGTCGGGCGGGGTAGCTCCTACAATGAGCAGTTCTTC.

V usage is TRBV7-3 and J usage is TRBJ2-5; D may be TRBD1 (6 bases). V was clipped by 1 base and J by 5 bases, with 14 bases between them. This CDR3 has 15 amino acids. Germline-derived CDR1 and CDR2 are SGHTA and FQGTGA. CDR3: CASSLSAGAGETQYF. The CDR3 DNA is TGTGCCAGCAGCTTAAGTGCAGGGGCAGGGGAGACCCAGTACTTC.